This TCR beta chain is from a study of PD-1 blockade in classical Hodgkin lymphoma. To note about this clone: Its target is not known.

This CDR3 contains 14 residues. Looked up from germline, CDR1 is LNHDA and CDR2 is SQIVND (reference sequence). With 6 bases clipped from V and 1 base from J, the junction kept 6 bases outside the gene matches. Only in-frame clones appear in the TCRdb table, and some are missing; sequencing was by immunoSEQ multiplex PCR. The data contain some 70,000 clones, approximately 93% of them singletons. Study outcomes and limitations: Diminished baseline TCR diversity has been reported in newly diagnosed patients relative to healthy donors. Factors driving the repertoire differences, possibly disease activity or prior therapy, remain undefined.

Time point here: newly diagnosed, previously untreated cHL patient sample. Comparison samples consisted of PBMCs from newly diagnosed, untreated classical Hodgkin lymphoma. This receptor was taken from a human donor with classical Hodgkin lymphoma. The rearrangement joins TRBV19 to TRBJ2-7; 7 bases match TRBD1. Sequencing used peripheral blood mononuclear cells (PBMCs). The CDR3 DNA sequence: TGTGCCAGTAGACCGCCGGGACAGTCCTACGAGCAGTACTTC. This sequence encodes CASRPPGQSYEQYF.